The clone carrying this TCR beta chain was seen more than once but under ten times. Its antigen is still unknown. The PCR made use of 60 Vbeta and 13 Jbeta primers. Produced via immunoSEQ multiplex PCR; TCRdb's table is partial and in-frame only. The data show 120,000 or so clones, around 66% seen once. V lost 5 bases, J lost 1 base, and 11 bases lay in between. CDR3 size: 14 residues. The data are from a study of cytomegalovirus exposure and HLA in healthy donors. Overall study: In an earlier analysis, approximately 120 million unique TCR beta sequences were found from 200 million or so T cells. Study-level points and caveats: The HLA-A and HLA-B alleles of most subjects were reportedly predicted accurately from TCR beta sequences.

The chain joins TRBV23-1 to TRBJ1-2, with D possibly being TRBD1 (6 bases). TRBV23-1 is filed as an ORF, its function uncertain. The origin of this receptor is a woman aged 40 to 49 in good health and CMV-seropositive. Specimen: PBMCs. The CDR3 DNA follows: TGCGCCAGCAGTTCCTCGGACAGTAACTATGGCTACACCTTC. Protein: CASSSSDSNYGYTF.